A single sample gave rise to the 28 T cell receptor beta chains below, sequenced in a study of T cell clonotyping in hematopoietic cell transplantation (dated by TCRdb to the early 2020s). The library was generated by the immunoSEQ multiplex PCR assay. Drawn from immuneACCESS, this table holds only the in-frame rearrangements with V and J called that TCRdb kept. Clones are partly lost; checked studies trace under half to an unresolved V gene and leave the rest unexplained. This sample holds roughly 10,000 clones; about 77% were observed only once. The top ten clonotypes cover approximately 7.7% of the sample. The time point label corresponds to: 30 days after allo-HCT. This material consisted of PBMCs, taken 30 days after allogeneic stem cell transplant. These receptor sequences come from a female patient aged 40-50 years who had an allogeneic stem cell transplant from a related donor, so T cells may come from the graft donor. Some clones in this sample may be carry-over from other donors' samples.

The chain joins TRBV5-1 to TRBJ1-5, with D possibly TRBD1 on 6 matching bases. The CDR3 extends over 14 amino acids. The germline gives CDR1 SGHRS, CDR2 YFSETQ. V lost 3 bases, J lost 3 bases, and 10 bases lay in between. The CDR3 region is CASSSGQPNQPQHF. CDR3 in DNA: TGCGCCAGCAGCTCAGGACAGCCCAATCAGCCCCAGCATTTT. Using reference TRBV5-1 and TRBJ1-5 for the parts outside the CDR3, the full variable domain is KAGVTQTPRYLIKTRGQQVTLSCSPISGHRSVSWYQQTPGQGLQFLFEYFSETQRNKGNFPGRFSGRQFSNSRSEMNVSTLELGDSALYLCASSSGQPNQPQHFGDGTRLSIL.

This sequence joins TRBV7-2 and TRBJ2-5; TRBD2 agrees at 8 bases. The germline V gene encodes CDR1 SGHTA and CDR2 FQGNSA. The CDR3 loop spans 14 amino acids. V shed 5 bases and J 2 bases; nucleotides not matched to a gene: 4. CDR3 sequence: CASSQGTSQETQYF. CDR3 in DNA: TGTGCCAGCAGCCAAGGGACTAGTCAAGAGACCCAGTACTTC.

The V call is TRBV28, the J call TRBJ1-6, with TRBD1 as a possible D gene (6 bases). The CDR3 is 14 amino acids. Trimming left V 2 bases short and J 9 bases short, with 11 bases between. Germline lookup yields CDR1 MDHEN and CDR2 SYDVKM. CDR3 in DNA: TGTGCCAGCAGTTTACTTCAGGGGTCTTCACCCCTCCACTTT. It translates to CASSLLQGSSPLHF. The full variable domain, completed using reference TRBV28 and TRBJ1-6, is DVKVTQSSRYLVKRTGEKVFLECVQDMDHENMFWYRQDPGLGLRLIYFSYDVKMKEKGDIPEGYSVSREKKERFSLILESASTNQTSMYLCASSLLQGSSPLHFGNGTRLTVT.

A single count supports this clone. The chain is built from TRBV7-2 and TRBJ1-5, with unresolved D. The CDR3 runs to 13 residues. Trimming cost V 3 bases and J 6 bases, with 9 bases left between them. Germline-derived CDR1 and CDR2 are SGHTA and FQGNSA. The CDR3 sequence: CASSFPGGQPQHF. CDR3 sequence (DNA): TGTGCCAGCAGCTTCCCAGGTGGTCAGCCCCAGCATTTT.

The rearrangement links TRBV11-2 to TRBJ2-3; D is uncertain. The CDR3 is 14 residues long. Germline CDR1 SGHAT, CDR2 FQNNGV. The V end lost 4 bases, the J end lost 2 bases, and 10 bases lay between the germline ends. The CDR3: CASSSDPVTDTQYF. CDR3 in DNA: TGTGCCAGCAGCTCGGACCCGGTCACAGATACGCAGTATTTT.

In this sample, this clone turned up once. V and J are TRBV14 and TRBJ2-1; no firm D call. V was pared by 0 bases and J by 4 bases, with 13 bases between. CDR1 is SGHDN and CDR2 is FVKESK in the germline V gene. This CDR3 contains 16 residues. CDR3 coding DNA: TGTGCCAGCAGCCAAGAAGGGCCCCTGCAGTACAATGAGCAGTTCTTC. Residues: CASSQEGPLQYNEQFF.

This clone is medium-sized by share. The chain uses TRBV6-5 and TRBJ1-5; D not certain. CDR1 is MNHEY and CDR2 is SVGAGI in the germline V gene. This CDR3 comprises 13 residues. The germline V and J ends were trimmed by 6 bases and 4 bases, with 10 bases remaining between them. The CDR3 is CASRARLNQPQHF. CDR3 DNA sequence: TGTGCCAGCAGGGCCAGACTAAATCAGCCCCAGCATTTT.

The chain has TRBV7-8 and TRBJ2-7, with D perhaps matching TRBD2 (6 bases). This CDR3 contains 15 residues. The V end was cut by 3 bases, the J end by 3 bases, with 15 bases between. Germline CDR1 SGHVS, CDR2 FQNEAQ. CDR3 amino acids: CASSFYSGDNYEQYF. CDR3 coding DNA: TGTGCCAGCAGCTTCTATAGCGGAGACAACTACGAGCAGTACTTC.

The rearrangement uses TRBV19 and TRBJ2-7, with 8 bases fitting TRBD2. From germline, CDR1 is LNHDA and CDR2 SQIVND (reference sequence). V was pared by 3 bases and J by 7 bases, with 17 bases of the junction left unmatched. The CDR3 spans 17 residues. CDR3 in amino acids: CASSINGGGRPKGEQYF. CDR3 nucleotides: TGTGCCAGTAGTATTAATGGAGGCGGGAGGCCTAAAGGAGAGCAGTACTTC.

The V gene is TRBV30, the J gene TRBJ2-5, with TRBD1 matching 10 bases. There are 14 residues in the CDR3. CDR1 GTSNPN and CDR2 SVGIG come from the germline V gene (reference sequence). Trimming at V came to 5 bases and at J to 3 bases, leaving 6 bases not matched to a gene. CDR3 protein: CAWDRGQGEETQYF. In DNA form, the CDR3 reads TGTGCCTGGGACCGCGGACAGGGGGAAGAGACCCAGTACTTC.

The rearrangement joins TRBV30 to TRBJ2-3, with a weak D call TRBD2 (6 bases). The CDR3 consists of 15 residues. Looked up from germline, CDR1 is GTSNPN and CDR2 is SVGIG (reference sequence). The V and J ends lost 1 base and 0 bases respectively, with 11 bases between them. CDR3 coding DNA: TGTGCCTGGAGTGAGGAGGGAGTGAGCACAGATACGCAGTATTTT. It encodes CAWSEEGVSTDTQYF.

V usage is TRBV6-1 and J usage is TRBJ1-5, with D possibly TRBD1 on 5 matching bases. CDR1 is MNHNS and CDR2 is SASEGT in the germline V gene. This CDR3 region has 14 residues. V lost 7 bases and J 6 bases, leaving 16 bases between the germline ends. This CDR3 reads CASNILPGPQPQHF. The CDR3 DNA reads TGTGCCAGCAACATACTTCCAGGGCCTCAGCCCCAGCATTTT.

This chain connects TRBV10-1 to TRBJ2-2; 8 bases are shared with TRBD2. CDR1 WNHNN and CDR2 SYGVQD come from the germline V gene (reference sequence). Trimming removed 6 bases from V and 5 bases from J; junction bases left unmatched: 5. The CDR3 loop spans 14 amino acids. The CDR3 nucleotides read TGCGCCAGCAGCCCACTAGCGGAGACCGGGGAGCTGTTTTTT. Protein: CASSPLAETGELFF.

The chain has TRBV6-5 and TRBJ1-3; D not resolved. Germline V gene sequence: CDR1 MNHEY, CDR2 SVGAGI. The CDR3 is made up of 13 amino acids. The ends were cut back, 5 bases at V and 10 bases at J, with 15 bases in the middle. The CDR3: CASSAFPIGTIYF. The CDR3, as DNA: TGTGCCAGCAGTGCCTTTCCTATAGGGACCATATATTTT.

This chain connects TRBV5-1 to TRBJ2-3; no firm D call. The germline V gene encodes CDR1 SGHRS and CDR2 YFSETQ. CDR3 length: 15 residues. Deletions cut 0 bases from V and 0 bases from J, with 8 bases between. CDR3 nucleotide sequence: TGCGCCAGCAGCTTGGGGTCAACTAGCACAGATACGCAGTATTTT. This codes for CASSLGSTSTDTQYF.

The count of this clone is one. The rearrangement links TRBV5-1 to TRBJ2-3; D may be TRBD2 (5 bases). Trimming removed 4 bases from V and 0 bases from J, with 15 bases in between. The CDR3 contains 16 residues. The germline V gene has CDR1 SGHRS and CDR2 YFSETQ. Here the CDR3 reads CASSPVIAYSTDTQYF. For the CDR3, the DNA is TGCGCCAGCAGCCCGGTGATAGCGTATAGCACAGATACGCAGTATTTT.

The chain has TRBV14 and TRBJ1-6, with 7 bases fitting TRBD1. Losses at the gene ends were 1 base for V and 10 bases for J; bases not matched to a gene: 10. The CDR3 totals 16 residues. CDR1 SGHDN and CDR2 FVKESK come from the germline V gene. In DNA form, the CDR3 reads TGTGCCAGCAGCCAAGGGATCAACAGGGGCGAATCACCCCTCCACTTT. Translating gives CASSQGINRGESPLHF. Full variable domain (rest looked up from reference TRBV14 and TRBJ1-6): EAGVTQFPSHSVIEKGQTVTLRCDPISGHDNLYWYRRVMGKEIKFLLHFVKESKQDESGMPNNRFLAERTGGTYSTLKVQPAELEDSGVYFCASSQGINRGESPLHFGNGTRLTVT.

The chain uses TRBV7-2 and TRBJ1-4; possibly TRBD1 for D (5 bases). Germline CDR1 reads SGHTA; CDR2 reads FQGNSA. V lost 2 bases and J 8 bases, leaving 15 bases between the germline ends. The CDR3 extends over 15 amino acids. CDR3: CASSLFGGEGEKLFF. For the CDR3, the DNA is TGTGCCAGCAGCTTATTTGGAGGGGAGGGAGAAAAACTGTTTTTT.

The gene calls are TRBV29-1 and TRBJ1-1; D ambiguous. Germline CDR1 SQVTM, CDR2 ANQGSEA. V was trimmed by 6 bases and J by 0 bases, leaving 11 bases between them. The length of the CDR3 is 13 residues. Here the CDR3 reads CSVSLGLNTEAFF. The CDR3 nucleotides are TGCAGCGTCAGTCTGGGGTTGAACACTGAAGCTTTCTTT.

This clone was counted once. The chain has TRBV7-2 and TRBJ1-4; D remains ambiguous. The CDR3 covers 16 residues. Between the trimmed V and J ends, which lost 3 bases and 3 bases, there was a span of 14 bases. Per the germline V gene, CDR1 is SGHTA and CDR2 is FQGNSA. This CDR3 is CASSFSLGSPNEKLFF. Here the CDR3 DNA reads TGTGCCAGCAGCTTTTCGTTAGGCTCCCCTAATGAAAAACTGTTTTTT. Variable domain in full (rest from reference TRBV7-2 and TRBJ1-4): GAGVSQSPSNKVTEKGKDVELRCDPISGHTALYWYRQSLGQGLEFLIYFQGNSAPDKSGLPSDRFSAERTGGSVSTLTIQRTQQEDSAVYLCASSFSLGSPNEKLFFGSGTQLSVL.

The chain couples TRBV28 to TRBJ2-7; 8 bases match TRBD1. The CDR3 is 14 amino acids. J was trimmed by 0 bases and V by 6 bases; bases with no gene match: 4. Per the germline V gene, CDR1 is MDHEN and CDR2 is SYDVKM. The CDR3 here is CASSRDRNSYEQYF. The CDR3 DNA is TGTGCCAGCAGCCGGGACAGGAACTCCTACGAGCAGTACTTC.

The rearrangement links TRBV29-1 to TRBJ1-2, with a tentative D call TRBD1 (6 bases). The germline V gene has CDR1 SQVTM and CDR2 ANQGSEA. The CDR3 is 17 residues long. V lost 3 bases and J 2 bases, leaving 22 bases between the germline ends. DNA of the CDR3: TGCAGCGTTGATCGGGACGGCCAGGGCAGGGGCAACTATGGCTACACCTTC. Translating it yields CSVDRDGQGRGNYGYTF.

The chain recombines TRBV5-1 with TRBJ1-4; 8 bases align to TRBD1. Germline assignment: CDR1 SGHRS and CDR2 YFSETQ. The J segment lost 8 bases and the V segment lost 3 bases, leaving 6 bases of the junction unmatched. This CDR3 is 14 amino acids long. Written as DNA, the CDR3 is TGCGCCAGCAGCTCCGGACAGGGCGGGGAAAAACTGTTTTTT. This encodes CASSSGQGGEKLFF.

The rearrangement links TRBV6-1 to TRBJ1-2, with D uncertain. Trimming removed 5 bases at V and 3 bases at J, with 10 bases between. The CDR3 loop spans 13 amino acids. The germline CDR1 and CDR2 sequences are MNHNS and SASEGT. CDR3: CASSKGRDYGYTF. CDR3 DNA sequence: TGTGCCAGCAGTAAGGGCCGCGACTATGGCTACACCTTC.

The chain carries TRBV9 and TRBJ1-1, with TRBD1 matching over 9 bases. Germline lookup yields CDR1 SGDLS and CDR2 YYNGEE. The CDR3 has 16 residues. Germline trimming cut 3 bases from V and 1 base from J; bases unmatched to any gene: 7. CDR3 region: CASSAGTGRGNTEAFF. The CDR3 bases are TGTGCCAGCAGCGCCGGGACAGGGAGGGGGAACACTGAAGCTTTCTTT.

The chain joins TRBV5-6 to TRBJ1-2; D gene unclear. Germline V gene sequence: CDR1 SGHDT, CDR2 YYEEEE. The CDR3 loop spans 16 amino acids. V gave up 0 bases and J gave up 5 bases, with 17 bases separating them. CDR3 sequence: CASSLAGRLEDYGYTF. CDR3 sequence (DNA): TGTGCCAGCAGCTTGGCCGGTAGGCTGGAGGATTATGGCTACACCTTC. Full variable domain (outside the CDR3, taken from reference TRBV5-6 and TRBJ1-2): DAGVTQSPTHLIKTRGQQVTLRCSPKSGHDTVSWYQQALGQGPQFIFQYYEEEERQRGNFPDRFSGHQFPNYSSELNVNALLLGDSALYLCASSLAGRLEDYGYTFGSGTRLTVV.

The CDR3 here is CASSEGGFRNIQYF. CDR3 nucleotide sequence: TGTGCCAGCAGCGAAGGGGGATTCCGAAACATTCAGTACTTC. The chain couples TRBV11-3 to TRBJ2-4; D possibly corresponds to TRBD1 (6 bases). V lost 5 bases, J lost 6 bases, and 14 bases lay in between. Germline V gene lookup returns CDR1 SGHNT and CDR2 YENEEA. The length of the CDR3 is 14 residues.

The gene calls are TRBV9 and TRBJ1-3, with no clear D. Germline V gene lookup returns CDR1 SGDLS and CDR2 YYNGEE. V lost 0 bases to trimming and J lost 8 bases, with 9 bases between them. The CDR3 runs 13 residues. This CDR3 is CASSVEGRDTIYF. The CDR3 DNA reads TGTGCCAGCAGCGTAGAGGGCCGAGACACCATATATTTT.